Shown below are 20 T cell receptor beta chains from a single sample sequenced in a study of shared clonotypes between healthy human individuals. The table came from immunoSEQ multiplex PCR; TCRdb's copy has only in-frame clones and leaves some out. This sample has a few million clones, with roughly 90% found just once. Sequenced: naive CD4+ T cells from PBMCs. The subset here: CD45RA+ positively selected. The receptors shown here come from a young man in good health. Some clones in this sample may be carry-over from other donors' samples.

The CDR3 is CASSSNRNYGYTF. The CDR3 DNA sequence: TGTGCCAGCAGTTCCAACCGGAACTATGGCTACACCTTC. The chain joins TRBV28 to TRBJ1-2; no firm D call. Germline CDR1 is MDHEN and CDR2 is SYDVKM. CDR3 length: 13 residues. With 4 bases removed from V and 2 bases from J, the gap between germline ends came to 8 bases.

The chain uses TRBV6-6 and TRBJ1-1; a possible D gene is TRBD1 (5 bases). Trimming removed 0 bases at V and 6 bases at J, with 17 bases between. Per the germline V gene, CDR1 is MNHNY and CDR2 is SVGAGI (reference sequence). The CDR3 is made up of 16 amino acids. CDR3 in DNA: TGTGCCAGCAGTTACTCGACGGGGGGTAAAAGGGCTGAAGCTTTCTTT. It specifies CASSYSTGGKRAEAFF.

This clone was seen a handful of times. Different DNA sequences within this sample yield the same CDR3. The chain uses TRBV9 and TRBJ1-5; 7 bases match TRBD1. With V trimmed by 0 bases and J by 1 base, 1 base remained unmatched. Germline CDR1 and CDR2: SGDLS and YYNGEE. This CDR3 has 15 amino acids. CDR3 DNA sequence: TGTGCCAGCAGCGTAGAAGGGGGCAGCAATCAGCCCCAGCATTTT. Encoded protein: CASSVEGGSNQPQHF.

The gene calls are TRBV29-1 and TRBJ1-5, with 7 bases matching TRBD1. Germline-derived CDR1 and CDR2 are SQVTM and ANQGSEA. This CDR3 spans 17 amino acids. With 2 bases clipped from V and 5 bases from J, the junction kept 15 bases outside the gene matches. The CDR3 DNA reads as TGCAGCGTTGAAAGGATACAGGGGAGGGGCAGGGATCAGCCCCAGCATTTT. Amino acid sequence: CSVERIQGRGRDQPQHF.

CDR3 residues: CASSREVESYEQYF. Here the CDR3 DNA reads TGCGCCAGCAGCCGGGAGGTCGAGTCCTACGAGCAGTACTTC. This chain joins TRBV5-1 and TRBJ2-7, with 7 positions matching TRBD2. Germline V gives CDR1 SGHRS, CDR2 YFSETQ. V was clipped by 4 bases and J by 1 base; unmatched bases: 5. CDR3 length equals 14 residues. The variable domain in full, completed from reference TRBV5-1 and TRBJ2-7, reads KAGVTQTPRYLIKTRGQQVTLSCSPISGHRSVSWYQQTPGQGLQFLFEYFSETQRNKGNFPGRFSGRQFSNSRSEMNVSTLELGDSALYLCASSREVESYEQYFGPGTRLTVT.

This sequence joins TRBV4-1 and TRBJ2-2; D might be TRBD1 (8 bases). Trimming removed 2 bases at V and 5 bases at J, with 15 bases between. This CDR3 contains 16 residues. Germline assignment: CDR1 MGHRA and CDR2 YSYEKL. The CDR3 DNA follows: TGCGCCAGCAGCCAACTAAACAGGGGGGGGACCGGGGAGCTGTTTTTT. Its protein is CASSQLNRGGTGELFF.

The chain couples TRBV5-1 to TRBJ2-2; 9 bases line up with TRBD1. V gave up 7 bases and J gave up 7 bases; unmatched junction bases: 11. The CDR3 extends over 15 amino acids. CDR1 and CDR2 from the germline V gene are SGHRS and YFSETQ. As DNA, the CDR3 is TGCGCCAGCCGACCGACAGGGGGTGGAAACGGGGAGCTGTTTTTT. Translated: CASRPTGGGNGELFF.

The chain joins TRBV19 to TRBJ1-5; D uncertain. Deletions cut 5 bases from V and 0 bases from J, with 14 bases between. The germline V gene encodes CDR1 LNHDA and CDR2 SQIVND (reference sequence). This CDR3 comprises 16 residues. The CDR3 loop reads CASSALGRYSNQPQHF. CDR3 nucleotide sequence: TGTGCCAGTAGTGCCCTAGGGCGGTATAGCAATCAGCCCCAGCATTTT.

J is TRBJ2-7 and V is TRBV6-6; D may be TRBD2 (5 bases). CDR1 MNHNY and CDR2 SVGAGI come from the germline V gene (reference sequence). This CDR3 has 15 residues. V lost 2 bases and J lost 4, with 15 bases in between. The CDR3 loop is CASSYEALAFYEQYF. In DNA, the CDR3 is TGTGCCAGCAGTTACGAGGCTCTAGCCTTTTACGAGCAGTACTTC.

The chain couples TRBV28 to TRBJ1-5; D unresolved. Germline lookup yields CDR1 MDHEN and CDR2 SYDVKM. The length of the CDR3 is 16 residues. V lost 3 bases to trimming and J lost 0 bases, with 12 bases between them. This CDR3 is CASSFHSPNSNQPQHF. DNA for the CDR3: TGTGCCAGCAGTTTTCACAGTCCAAATAGCAATCAGCCCCAGCATTTT. The whole variable domain, filled in from reference TRBV28 and TRBJ1-5, reads DVKVTQSSRYLVKRTGEKVFLECVQDMDHENMFWYRQDPGLGLRLIYFSYDVKMKEKGDIPEGYSVSREKKERFSLILESASTNQTSMYLCASSFHSPNSNQPQHFGDGTRLSIL.

The gene calls are TRBV9 and TRBJ2-3, with TRBD2 matching over 7 bases. This CDR3 has 17 residues. V dropped 0 bases and J dropped 4; count of bases not matched to a gene: 11. From germline, CDR1 is SGDLS and CDR2 YYNGEE. The CDR3: CASSVVPSGFGADTQYF. The CDR3, as DNA: TGTGCCAGCAGCGTAGTTCCTAGCGGTTTCGGTGCAGATACGCAGTATTTT.

The chain recombines TRBV5-1 with TRBJ2-5; D might be TRBD2 (5 bases). The CDR3 contains 14 residues. Trimming left V 0 bases short and J 2 bases short, with 8 bases between. Germline assignment: CDR1 SGHRS and CDR2 YFSETQ. CDR3 DNA: TGCGCCAGCAGCTTGGAGCGGCTACAAGAGACCCAGTACTTC. This codes for CASSLERLQETQYF.

Only one count was recorded for this clone. J is TRBJ2-2 and V is TRBV5-1; TRBD1 matches at 7 bases. Germline V gene lookup returns CDR1 SGHRS and CDR2 YFSETQ. The CDR3 loop spans 15 amino acids. Unmatched junction bases numbered 9, after V lost 4 bases and J lost 6 bases. CDR3 loop: CASSDGQAGAGELFF. Here the CDR3 DNA reads TGCGCCAGCAGCGACGGACAGGCCGGGGCCGGGGAGCTGTTTTTT.

This clone was picked up one time. The chain employs TRBV15 and TRBJ2-7; D call uncertain. V lost 1 base and J lost 4, with 14 bases in between. Germline CDR1 is LNHNV and CDR2 is YYDKDF (reference sequence). The CDR3 runs 15 residues. CDR3 DNA sequence: TGTGCCACCAGCAGAGGAGGTGCAGGCTCTTACGAGCAGTACTTC. Translated: CATSRGGAGSYEQYF.

V is TRBV28 and J is TRBJ1-5, with 10 bases fitting TRBD1. This CDR3 is 18 amino acids long. The germline gives CDR1 MDHEN, CDR2 SYDVKM. V lost 2 bases, J lost 3 bases, and 10 bases stayed unmatched. CDR3 protein: CASSLPFLGQGINQPQHF. The CDR3 DNA reads TGTGCCAGCAGTTTACCATTCCTGGGACAGGGGATCAATCAGCCCCAGCATTTT.

The rearrangement uses TRBV18 and TRBJ2-3; 8 positions agree with TRBD1. CDR3 length: 22 amino acids. CDR1 and CDR2 from the germline V gene are KGHSH and LQKENI. J lost 2 bases, V lost 0 bases, and 22 bases had no gene match. The CDR3: CASSPPAWTGIVMPHVTDTQYF. The CDR3 DNA follows: TGTGCCAGCTCACCACCAGCATGGACAGGGATAGTTATGCCTCATGTCACAGATACGCAGTATTTT.

This chain uses TRBV7-3 with TRBJ2-1; D remains ambiguous. V was cut by 5 bases and J by 6 bases, with 14 bases left in between. Germline V gives CDR1 SGHTA, CDR2 FQGTGA. The CDR3 contains 14 residues. The CDR3 sequence: CASSLTAKGNEQFF. The DNA of the CDR3 is TGTGCCAGCAGCCTGACCGCTAAGGGCAATGAGCAGTTCTTC.

V gene TRBV7-3 combines with J gene TRBJ2-3; 11 nucleotides match TRBD2. CDR1 is SGHTA, CDR2 FQGTGA, per germline. This CDR3 is 14 amino acids long. Trimming took 5 bases from V and 7 from J; bases not matched to a gene: 5. In nucleotides, the CDR3 is TGTGCCAGCAGCCAGGGACTAGCGGCAAATACGCAGTATTTT. This translates into CASSQGLAANTQYF. The full variable domain, rest sourced from reference TRBV7-3 and TRBJ2-3, is GAGVSQTPSNKVTEKGKYVELRCDPISGHTALYWYRQSLGQGPEFLIYFQGTGAADDSGLPNDRFFAVRPEGSVSTLKIQRTERGDSAVYLCASSQGLAANTQYFGPGTRLTVL.

J is TRBJ2-3 and V is TRBV11-2, with a tentative D call TRBD2 (5 bases). This CDR3 is built from 16 residues. Germline CDR1 and CDR2: SGHAT and FQNNGV. Trimming removed 1 base at V and 2 bases at J, with 13 bases between. The DNA of the CDR3 is TGTGCCAGCAGCTTAGGCCTAGGGAGAACCACAGATACGCAGTATTTT. The encoded protein is CASSLGLGRTTDTQYF.

This chain uses TRBV20-1 with TRBJ2-5; no clear D gene. In germline, CDR1 is DFQATT, CDR2 SNEGSKA (reference sequence). The CDR3 sequence is 11 residues long. Here the CDR3 DNA reads TGCAGCGGCGGCCTAGAAGAGACCCAGTACTTC. Translated: CSGGLEETQYF.